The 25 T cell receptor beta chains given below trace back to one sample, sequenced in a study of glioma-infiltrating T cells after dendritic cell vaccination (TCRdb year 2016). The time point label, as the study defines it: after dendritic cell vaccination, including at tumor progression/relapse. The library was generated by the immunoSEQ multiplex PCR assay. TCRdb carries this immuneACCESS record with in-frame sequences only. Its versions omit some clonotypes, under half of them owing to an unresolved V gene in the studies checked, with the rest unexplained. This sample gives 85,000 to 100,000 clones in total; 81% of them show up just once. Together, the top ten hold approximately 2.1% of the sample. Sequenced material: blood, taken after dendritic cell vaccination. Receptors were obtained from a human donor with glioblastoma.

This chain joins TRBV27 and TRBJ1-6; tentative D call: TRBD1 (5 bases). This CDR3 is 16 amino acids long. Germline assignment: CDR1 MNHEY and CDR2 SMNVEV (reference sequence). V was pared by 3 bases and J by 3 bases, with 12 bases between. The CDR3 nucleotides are TGTGCCAGCAGTTTGGAACGTGGACACTATAATTCACCCCTCCACTTT. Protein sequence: CASSLERGHYNSPLHF.

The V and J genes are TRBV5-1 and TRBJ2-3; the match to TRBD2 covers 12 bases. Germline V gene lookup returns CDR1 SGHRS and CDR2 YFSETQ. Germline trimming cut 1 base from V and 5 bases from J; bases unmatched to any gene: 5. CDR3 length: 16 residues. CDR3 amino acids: CASSLLAGGPKDTQYF. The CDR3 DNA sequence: TGCGCCAGCAGCTTGCTAGCGGGAGGGCCTAAAGATACGCAGTATTTT.

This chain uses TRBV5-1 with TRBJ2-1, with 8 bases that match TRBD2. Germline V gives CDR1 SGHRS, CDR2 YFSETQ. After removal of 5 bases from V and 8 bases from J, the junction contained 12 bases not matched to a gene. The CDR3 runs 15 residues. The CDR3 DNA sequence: TGCGCCAGCAGACCCCCAGCGGGAGTTCATCATGAGCAGTTCTTC. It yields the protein CASRPPAGVHHEQFF. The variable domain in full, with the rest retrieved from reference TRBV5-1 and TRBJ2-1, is KAGVTQTPRYLIKTRGQQVTLSCSPISGHRSVSWYQQTPGQGLQFLFEYFSETQRNKGNFPGRFSGRQFSNSRSEMNVSTLELGDSALYLCASRPPAGVHHEQFFGPGTRLTVL.

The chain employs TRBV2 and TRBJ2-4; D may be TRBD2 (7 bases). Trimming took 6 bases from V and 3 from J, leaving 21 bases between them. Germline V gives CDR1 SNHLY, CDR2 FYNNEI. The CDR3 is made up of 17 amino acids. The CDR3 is CASSEGRGSLGKNIQYF. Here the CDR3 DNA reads TGTGCCAGCAGCGAGGGGAGGGGGAGTCTAGGCAAAAACATTCAGTACTTC.

CDR3 nucleotides: TGTGCCAGCAGCCCGATACACGATTCACCCCTCCACTTT. It codes for CASSPIHDSPLHF. The chain joins TRBV11-2 to TRBJ1-6; D is unresolved. The ends were cut back, 5 bases at V and 8 bases at J, with 10 bases in the middle. Germline assignment: CDR1 SGHAT and CDR2 FQNNGV. The CDR3 has 13 residues. The full variable domain, completed using reference TRBV11-2 and TRBJ1-6, is EAGVAQSPRYKIIEKRQSVAFWCNPISGHATLYWYQQILGQGPKLLIQFQNNGVVDDSQLPKDRFSAERLKGVDSTLKIQPAKLEDSAVYLCASSPIHDSPLHFGNGTRLTVT.

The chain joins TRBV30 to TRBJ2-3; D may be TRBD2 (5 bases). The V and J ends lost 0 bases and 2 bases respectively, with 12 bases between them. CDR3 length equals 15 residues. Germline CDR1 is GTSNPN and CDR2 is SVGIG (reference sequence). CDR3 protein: CAWSVRGSYTDTQYF. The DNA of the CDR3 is TGTGCCTGGAGTGTACGGGGATCCTACACAGATACGCAGTATTTT.

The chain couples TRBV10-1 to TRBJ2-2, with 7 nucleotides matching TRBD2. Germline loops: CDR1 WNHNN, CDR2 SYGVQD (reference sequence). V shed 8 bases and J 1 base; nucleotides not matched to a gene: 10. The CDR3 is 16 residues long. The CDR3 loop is CASSSFAGENTGELFF. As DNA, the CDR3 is TGCGCCAGCTCCTCTTTTGCGGGAGAGAACACCGGGGAGCTGTTTTTT.

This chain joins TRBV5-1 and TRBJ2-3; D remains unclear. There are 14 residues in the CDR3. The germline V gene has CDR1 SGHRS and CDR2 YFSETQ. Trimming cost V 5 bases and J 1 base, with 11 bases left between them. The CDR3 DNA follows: TGCGCCAGCAGATCAACAGCAGGCACAGATACGCAGTATTTT. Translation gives CASRSTAGTDTQYF.

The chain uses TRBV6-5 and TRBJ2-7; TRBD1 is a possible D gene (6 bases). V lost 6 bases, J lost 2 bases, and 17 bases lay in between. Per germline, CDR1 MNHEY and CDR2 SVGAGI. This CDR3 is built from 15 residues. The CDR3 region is CASRRDLGHPYEQYV. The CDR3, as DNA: TGTGCCAGCAGGCGCGACTTGGGACATCCCTACGAGCAGTACGTC.

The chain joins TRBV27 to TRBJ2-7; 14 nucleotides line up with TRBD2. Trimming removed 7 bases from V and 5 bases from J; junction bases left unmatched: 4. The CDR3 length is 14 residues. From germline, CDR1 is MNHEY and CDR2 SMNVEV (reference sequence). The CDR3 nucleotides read TGTGCCAGCAAACGGGGACTAGCGGGGGACGAGCAGTACGTC. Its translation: CASKRGLAGDEQYV.

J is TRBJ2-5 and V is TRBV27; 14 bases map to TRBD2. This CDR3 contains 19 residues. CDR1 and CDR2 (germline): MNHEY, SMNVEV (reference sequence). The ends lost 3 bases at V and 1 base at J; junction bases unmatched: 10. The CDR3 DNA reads TGTGCCAGCAGTTTGGTGGCCCCTGGACTAGCGGGAGGCCAAGAGACCCAGTACTTC. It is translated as CASSLVAPGLAGGQETQYF.

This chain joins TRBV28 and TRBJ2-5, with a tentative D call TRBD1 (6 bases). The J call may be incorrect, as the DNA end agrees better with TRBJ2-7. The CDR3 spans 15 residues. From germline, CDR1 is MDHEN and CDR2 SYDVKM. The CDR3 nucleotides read TGTGCCAGCAGTTTTTCGAGACAGGTTACCTACGAGCAGTACTTC. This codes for CASSFSRQVTYEQYF.

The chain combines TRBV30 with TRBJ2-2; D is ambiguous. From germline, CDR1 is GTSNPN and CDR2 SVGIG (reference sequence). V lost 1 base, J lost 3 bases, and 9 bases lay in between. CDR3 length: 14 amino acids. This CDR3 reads CAWSAGQHTGELFF. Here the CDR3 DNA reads TGTGCCTGGAGTGCAGGCCAGCACACCGGGGAGCTGTTTTTT.

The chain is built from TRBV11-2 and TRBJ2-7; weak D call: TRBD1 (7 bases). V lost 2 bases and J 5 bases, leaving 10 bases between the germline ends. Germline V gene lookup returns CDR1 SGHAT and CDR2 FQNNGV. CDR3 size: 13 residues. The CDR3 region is CASSLSGGNEQYV. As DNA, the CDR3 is TGTGCCAGCAGCTTATCAGGGGGGAACGAGCAGTACGTC.

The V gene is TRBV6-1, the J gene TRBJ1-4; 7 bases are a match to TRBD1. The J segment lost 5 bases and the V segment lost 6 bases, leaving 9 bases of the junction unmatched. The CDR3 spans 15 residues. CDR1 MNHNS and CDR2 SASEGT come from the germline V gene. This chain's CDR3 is CASSARQGTNEKLFF. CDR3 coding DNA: TGTGCCAGCAGCGCGCGACAGGGAACGAATGAAAAACTGTTTTTT.

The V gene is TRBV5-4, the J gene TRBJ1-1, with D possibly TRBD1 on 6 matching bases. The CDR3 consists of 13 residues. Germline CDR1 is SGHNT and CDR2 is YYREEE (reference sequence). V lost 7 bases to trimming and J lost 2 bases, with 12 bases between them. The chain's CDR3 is CASLGGTNTEAFF. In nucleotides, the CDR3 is TGTGCCAGCTTAGGGGGTACCAACACTGAAGCTTTCTTT.

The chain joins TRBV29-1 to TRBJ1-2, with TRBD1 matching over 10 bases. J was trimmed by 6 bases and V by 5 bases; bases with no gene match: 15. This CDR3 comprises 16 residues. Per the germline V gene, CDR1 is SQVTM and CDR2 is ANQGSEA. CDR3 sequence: CSVTPSQRQGANGYTF. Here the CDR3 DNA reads TGCAGCGTTACCCCATCACAGAGACAGGGGGCGAATGGCTACACCTTC.

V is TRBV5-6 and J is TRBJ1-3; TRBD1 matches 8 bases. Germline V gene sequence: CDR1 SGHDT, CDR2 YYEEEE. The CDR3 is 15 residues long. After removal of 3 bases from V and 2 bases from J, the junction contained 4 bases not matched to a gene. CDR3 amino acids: CASSSPQGAGNTIYF. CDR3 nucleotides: TGTGCCAGCAGCTCCCCACAGGGGGCTGGAAACACCATATATTTT.

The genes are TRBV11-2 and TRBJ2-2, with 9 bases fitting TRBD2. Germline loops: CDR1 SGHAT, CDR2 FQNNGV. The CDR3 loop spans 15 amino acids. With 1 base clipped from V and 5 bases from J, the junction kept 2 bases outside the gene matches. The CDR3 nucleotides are TGTGCCAGCAGCTTAGGGCTAGCGGGGACCGGGGAGCTGTTTTTT. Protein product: CASSLGLAGTGELFF.

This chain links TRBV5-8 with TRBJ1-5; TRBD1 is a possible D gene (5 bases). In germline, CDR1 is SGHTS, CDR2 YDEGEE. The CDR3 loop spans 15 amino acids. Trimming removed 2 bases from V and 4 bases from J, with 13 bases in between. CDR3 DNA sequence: TGTGCCAGCAGCTTTAGTGGGACTCCTAATCAGCCCCAGCATTTT. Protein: CASSFSGTPNQPQHF.

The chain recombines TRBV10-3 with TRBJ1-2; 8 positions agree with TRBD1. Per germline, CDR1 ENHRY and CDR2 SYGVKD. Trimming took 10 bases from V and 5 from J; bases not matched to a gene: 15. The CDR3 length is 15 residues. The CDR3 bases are TGTGCCACAACAGACCAAACCGGACAGGGTTATGGCTACACCTTC. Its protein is CATTDQTGQGYGYTF.

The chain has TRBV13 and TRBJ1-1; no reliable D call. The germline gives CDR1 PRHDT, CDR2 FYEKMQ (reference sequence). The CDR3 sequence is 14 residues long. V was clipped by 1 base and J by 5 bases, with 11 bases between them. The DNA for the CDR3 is TGTGCCAGCAGCTTAGCGGTTCTATATACTGAAGCTTTCTTT. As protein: CASSLAVLYTEAFF. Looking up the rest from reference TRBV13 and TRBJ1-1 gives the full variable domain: AAGVIQSPRHLIKEKRETATLKCYPIPRHDTVYWYQQGPGQDPQFLISFYEKMQSDKGSIPDRFSAQQFSDYHSELNMSSLELGDSALYFCASSLAVLYTEAFFGQGTRLTVV.

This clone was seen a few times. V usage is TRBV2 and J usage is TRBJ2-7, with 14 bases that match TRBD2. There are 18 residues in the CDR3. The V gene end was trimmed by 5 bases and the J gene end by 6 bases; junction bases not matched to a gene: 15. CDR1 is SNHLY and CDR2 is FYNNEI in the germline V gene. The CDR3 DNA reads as TGTGCCAGCAGTCCAGGGGGGACTAGCGGGAGAAAGGCGGGCGAGCAGTACGTC. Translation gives CASSPGGTSGRKAGEQYV.

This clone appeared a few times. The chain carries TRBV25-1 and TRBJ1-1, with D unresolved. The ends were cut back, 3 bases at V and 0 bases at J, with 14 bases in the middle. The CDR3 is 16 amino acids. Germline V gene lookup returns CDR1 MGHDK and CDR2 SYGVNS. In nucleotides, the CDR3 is TGTGCCAGCAGTGAGTACGGTAGAGGCCTGAACACTGAAGCTTTCTTT. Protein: CASSEYGRGLNTEAFF.

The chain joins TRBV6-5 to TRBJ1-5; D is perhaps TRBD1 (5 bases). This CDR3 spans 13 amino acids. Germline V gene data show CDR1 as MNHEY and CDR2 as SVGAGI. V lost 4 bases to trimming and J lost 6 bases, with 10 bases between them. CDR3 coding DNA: TGTGCCAGCAGTTCGGACAAGGGTCAGCCCCAGCATTTT. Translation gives CASSSDKGQPQHF.